The entry that follows covers one T cell receptor beta chain sequence. No cognate antigen has been identified for it. Base qualities were left out, and no much larger clone turns up one base away. Receptor libraries were prepared by RT-PCR. Sequenced using a NextSeq 550. In TCRdb, the public reads were trimmed at Q25 with fastp and aligned with MiXCR, with productive beta chains retained. Every distinct CDR3 protein forms one entry, paired with its most common genes and DNA. The sample data list 410,000 or so distinct CDR3 sequences, and about a sixth of these were observed just once. The top ten clonotypes cover 7% to 7.5% of the sample. This entry comes from a study of patients and donors after allogeneic stem cell transplantation (dated by TCRdb to 2018 to 2020). Based on the germline V gene, the CDR1 and CDR2 sequences are KGHDR and SFDVKD. Relative to germline, V is 4 bases shorter and J is 2 bases shorter, with 20 bases between their ends. The CDR3 numbers 18 residues from cysteine through phenylalanine. Only the CDR3 DNA is retained, 54 bases long and in frame from the first base.

Recombination joined TRBV24-1 with TRBJ2-1; the D gene is possibly TRBD2, with 5 bases matching. The TCR sequence derives from a human donor who was either an allogeneic HSCT recipient or a stem cell or donor lymphocyte infusion donor (not recorded which). It is not recorded whose cells these are; they may come from a transplant donor. The sample consisted of blood, either unsorted or a sorted T cell fraction (not recorded which). The CDR3 here reads CATSDPSAPGSPYNEQFF. At the DNA level, the sequence is TGTGCCACCAGTGACCCATCCGCTCCGGGGAGCCCCTACAATGAGCAGTTCTTC.